This note documents a single T cell receptor beta chain sequence. Its cognate antigen is unknown. The data derive from a study of radiation and T cells in renal cell carcinoma. General study results and limits: Baseline intratumoral clonotype presence is unknown without pretreatment biopsies.

As to time point: blood 4 weeks post-SBRT, at nephrectomy. Indicated treatment: 15 Gy SBRT to primary tumor, nephrectomy 4 weeks later. Nephrectomy followed 15 Gy stereotactic body radiation by 4 weeks. Germline CDR1 and CDR2: KGHSH and LQKENI. The CDR3 sequence is 16 residues long. The V gene end was trimmed by 0 bases and the J gene end by 0 bases; junction bases not matched to a gene: 1. Clones were read by immunoSEQ multiplex PCR, and TCRdb kept only the in-frame ones, dropping some. The repertoire consists of about 74,000 clones, with approximately 90% occurring once and the leading ten covering nearly 6%.

This chain links TRBV18 with TRBJ2-2; 7 bases line up with TRBD1. Material: blood, obtained from a patient whose treatment included radiotherapy and nephrectomy. This TCR was recovered from a woman in her 70s with renal cell carcinoma. The CDR3 is CASSPPGGSNTGELFF. In nucleotides, the CDR3 is TGTGCCAGCTCACCACCAGGGGGCTCGAACACCGGGGAGCTGTTTTTT.